Listed here is a single T cell receptor beta chain. These data are taken from a study of T cell changes during pregnancy in multiple sclerosis. This table comes from immunoSEQ multiplex PCR, and its TCRdb copy is limited to in-frame clones, with some not included. The repertoire holds tens of thousands of clones, with approximately 88% as singletons. After removal of 0 bases from V and 15 bases from J, the junction contained 8 bases not matched to a gene. The germline CDR1 and CDR2 sequences are GTSNPN and SVGIG (reference sequence). CDR3 length: 12 amino acids. This chain connects TRBV30 to TRBJ2-4; 7 nucleotides line up with TRBD1. This TCR came from a female donor in good health, enrolled as a control in a pregnancy study. The sequenced sample was peripheral blood, obtained in the first trimester of pregnancy. CDR3 region: CAWSVQGQPGYF. For the CDR3, the DNA is TGTGCCTGGAGTGTACAGGGACAGCCCGGGTACTTC.